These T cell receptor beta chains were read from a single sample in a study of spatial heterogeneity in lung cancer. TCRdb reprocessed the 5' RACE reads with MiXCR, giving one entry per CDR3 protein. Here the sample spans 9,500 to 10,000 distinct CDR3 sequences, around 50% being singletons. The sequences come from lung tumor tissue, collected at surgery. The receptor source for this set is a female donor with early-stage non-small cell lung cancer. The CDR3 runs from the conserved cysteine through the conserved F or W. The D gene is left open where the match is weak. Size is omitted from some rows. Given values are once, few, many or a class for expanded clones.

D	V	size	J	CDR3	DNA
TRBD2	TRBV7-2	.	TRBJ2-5	CASIGTSGEETQYF	TGTGCCAGCATCGGGACTAGCGGGGAAGAGACCCAGTACTTC
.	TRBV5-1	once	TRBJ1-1	CASSLQGRKAEAFF	TGCGCCAGCAGCTTGCAGGGGCGCAAGGCTGAAGCTTTCTTT
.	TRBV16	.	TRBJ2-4	CASSQEARQKNIQYF	TGTGCCAGCAGCCAAGAGGCCCGACAGAAGAACATTCAGTACTTC
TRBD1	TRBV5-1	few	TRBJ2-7	CASSLAGTGYYEQYF	TGCGCCAGCAGCTTGGCCGGGACAGGATACTACGAGCAGTACTTC
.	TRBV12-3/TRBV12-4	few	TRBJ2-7	CASGGVIYEQYF	TGTGCCAGCGGAGGAGTGATCTACGAGCAGTACTTC
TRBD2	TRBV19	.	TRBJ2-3	CASSMGLAGWTDTQYF	TGTGCCAGTAGTATGGGGCTAGCGGGGTGGACAGATACGCAGTATTTT
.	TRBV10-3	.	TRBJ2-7	CAISDKGDEQYF	TGTGCCATCAGTGATAAAGGTGACGAGCAGTACTTC
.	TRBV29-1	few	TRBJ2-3	CSVVVRAKGDTQYF	TGCAGCGTTGTGGTTAGGGCCAAAGGGGATACGCAGTATTTT
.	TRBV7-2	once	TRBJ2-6	CASAAVSGANVLTF	TGTGCCAGCGCGGCGGTCTCTGGGGCCAACGTCCTGACTTTC
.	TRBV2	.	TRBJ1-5	CASSDRLGQPQHF	TGTGCCAGCAGTGATCGGTTGGGGCAGCCCCAGCATTTT
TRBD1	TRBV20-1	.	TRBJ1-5	CSASRDRGVQPQHF	TGCAGTGCTTCCCGGGACAGGGGAGTTCAGCCCCAGCATTTT
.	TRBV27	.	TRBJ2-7	CASSPGIRHEQYF	TGTGCCAGCAGCCCAGGGATTCGTCACGAGCAGTACTTC
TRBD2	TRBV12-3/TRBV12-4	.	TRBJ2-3	CASSLTGGSSTDTQYF	TGTGCCAGCAGTTTGACGGGGGGTTCTAGCACAGATACGCAGTATTTT
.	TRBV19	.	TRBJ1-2	CASRFDDILNYGYTF	TGTGCCAGTAGATTCGACGACATCCTCAACTATGGCTACACCTTC
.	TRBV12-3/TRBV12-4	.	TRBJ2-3	CASSFSVITDTQYF	TGTGCCAGCAGTTTTTCGGTTATCACAGATACGCAGTATTTT
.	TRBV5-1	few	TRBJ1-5	CASSLGWNQPQHF	TGCGCCAGCAGCCTAGGCTGGAATCAGCCCCAGCATTTT
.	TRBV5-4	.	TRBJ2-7	CASSLTRLRGKEGGEQYF	TGTGCCAGCAGCTTGACCCGATTGCGAGGCAAAGAGGGTGGCGAGCAGTACTTC
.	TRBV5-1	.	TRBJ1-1	CASSLVGGPNTEAFF	TGCGCCAGCAGCTTGGTTGGGGGTCCGAACACTGAAGCTTTCTTT
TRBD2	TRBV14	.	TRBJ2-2	CASSPLKTSGISTGELFF	TGTGCCAGCAGTCCACTGAAGACTAGCGGGATATCAACCGGGGAGCTGTTTTTT
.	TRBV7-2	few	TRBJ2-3	CASSRGILTDTQYF	TGTGCCAGCAGCCGAGGGATCCTGACAGATACGCAGTATTTT
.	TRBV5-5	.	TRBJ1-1	CASSSAGRLNTEAFF	TGTGCCAGCAGCTCGGCGGGGAGACTGAACACTGAAGCTTTCTTT
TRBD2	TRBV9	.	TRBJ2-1	CASSVVGTSDYNEQFF	TGTGCCAGCAGCGTAGTGGGGACTAGCGACTACAATGAGCAGTTCTTC
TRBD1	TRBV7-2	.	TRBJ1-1	CASSQGANTEAFF	TGTGCCAGCAGTCAGGGGGCAAACACTGAAGCTTTCTTT
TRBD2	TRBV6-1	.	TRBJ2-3	CASRGGTSGRDTQYF	TGTGCCAGCAGGGGCGGAACTAGCGGTCGGGATACGCAGTATTTT
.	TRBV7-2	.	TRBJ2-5	CASSWRGTQYF	TGTGCCAGCAGCTGGAGGGGGACCCAGTACTTC
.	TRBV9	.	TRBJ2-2	CASSVGRNTGELFF	TGTGCCAGCAGCGTAGGGCGGAACACCGGGGAGCTGTTTTTT
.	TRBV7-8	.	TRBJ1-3	CASSLARISGLSGNTIYF	TGTGCCAGCAGCTTAGCGCGCATTTCGGGCCTCTCTGGAAACACCATATATTTT
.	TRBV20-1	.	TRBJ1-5	CSARGPGGIQPQHF	TGCAGTGCTAGAGGACCAGGAGGGATCCAGCCCCAGCATTTT
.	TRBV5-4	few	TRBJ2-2	CASSPAGKLAGELFF	TGTGCCAGCAGCCCGGCGGGGAAATTGGCCGGGGAGCTGTTTTTT
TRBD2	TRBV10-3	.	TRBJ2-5	CAIIRGGPREETQYF	TGTGCCATCATCCGCGGGGGGCCGAGAGAAGAGACCCAGTACTTC
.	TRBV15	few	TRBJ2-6	CATSSRRGSGANVLTF	TGTGCCACCAGCTCCCGTAGAGGCTCTGGGGCCAACGTCCTGACTTTC
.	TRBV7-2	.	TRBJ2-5	CASSAQGNTETQYF	TGTGCCAGCAGCGCCCAGGGTAATACGGAGACCCAGTACTTC
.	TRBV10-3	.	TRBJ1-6	CAISDRDGTNSPLHF	TGTGCCATCAGTGACCGGGACGGTACTAATTCACCCCTCCACTTT
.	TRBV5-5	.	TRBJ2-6	CASRSRANVLTF	TGTGCCAGCAGGAGTAGGGCCAACGTCCTGACTTTC
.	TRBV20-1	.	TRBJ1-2	CSAEDASDGYTF	TGCAGTGCCGAGGACGCCTCCGATGGCTACACCTTC
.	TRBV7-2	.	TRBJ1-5	CASSLDRMGGNQPQHF	TGTGCCAGCAGCTTAGACCGCATGGGGGGCAATCAGCCCCAGCATTTT
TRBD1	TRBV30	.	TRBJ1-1	CACHPGTGWNTEAFF	TGTGCCTGTCACCCTGGGACAGGGTGGAACACTGAAGCTTTCTTT
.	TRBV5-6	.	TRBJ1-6	CASTSPGKGSPLHF	TGTGCCAGCACCTCGCCCGGGAAAGGTTCACCCCTCCACTTT
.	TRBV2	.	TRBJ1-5	CASRQSSNQPQHF	TGTGCCAGCCGACAGTCTAGCAATCAGCCCCAGCATTTT
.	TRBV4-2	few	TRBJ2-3	CASSQGTAQYF	TGTGCCAGCAGCCAAGGCACCGCGCAGTATTTT
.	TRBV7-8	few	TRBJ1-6	CASSIGTDNSPLHF	TGTGCCAGCAGCATCGGGACGGATAATTCACCCCTCCACTTT
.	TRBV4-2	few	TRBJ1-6	CASSDLPFSYNSPLHF	TGTGCCAGCAGCGACCTCCCATTCTCCTATAATTCACCCCTCCACTTT
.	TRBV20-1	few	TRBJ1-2	CSARDVWTPVSNYGYTF	TGCAGTGCTAGAGATGTTTGGACACCGGTATCTAACTATGGCTACACCTTC
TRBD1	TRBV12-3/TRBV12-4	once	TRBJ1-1	CASSSSPTGATEAFF	TGTGCCAGCAGTTCTAGCCCGACAGGGGCCACTGAAGCTTTCTTT
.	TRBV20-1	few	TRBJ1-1	CSAREYGVNTEAFF	TGCAGTGCTAGAGAATATGGGGTAAACACTGAAGCTTTCTTT
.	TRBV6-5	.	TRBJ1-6	CASSYNGVNSPLHF	TGTGCCAGCAGTTACAACGGGGTAAATTCACCCCTCCACTTT
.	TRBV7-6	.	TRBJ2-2	CASSLAVAGDNTGELFF	TGTGCCAGCAGCTTAGCGGTGGCAGGGGACAACACCGGGGAGCTGTTTTTT
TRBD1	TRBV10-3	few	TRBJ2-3	CAISEDRGPGDTQYF	TGTGCCATCAGTGAGGACAGGGGGCCGGGAGATACGCAGTATTTT
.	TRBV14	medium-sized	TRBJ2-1	CASSQVRYGEQFF	TGTGCCAGCAGCCAAGTCCGATATGGTGAGCAGTTCTTC
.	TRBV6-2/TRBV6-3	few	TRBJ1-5	CASSYSRQANQPQHF	TGTGCCAGCAGTTATTCAAGACAGGCCAATCAGCCCCAGCATTTT
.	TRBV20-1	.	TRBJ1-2	CSGQLPLGYGYTF	TGCAGTGGACAGCTACCGCTAGGCTATGGCTACACCTTC
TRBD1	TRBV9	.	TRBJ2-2	CASSPRTGTNTGELFF	TGTGCCAGCAGCCCCCGGACAGGGACGAACACCGGGGAGCTGTTTTTT
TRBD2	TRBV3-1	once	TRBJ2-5	CASSQGLARETQYF	TGTGCCAGCAGCCAGGGACTAGCTCGAGAGACCCAGTACTTC
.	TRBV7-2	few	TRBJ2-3	CASSLEVGGLADTQYF	TGTGCCAGCAGCTTAGAGGTGGGGGGGCTGGCAGATACGCAGTATTTT
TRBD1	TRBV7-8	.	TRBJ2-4	CASSPQRGQIIAKNIQYF	TGTGCCAGCAGCCCACAAAGGGGGCAGATCATAGCCAAAAACATTCAGTACTTC
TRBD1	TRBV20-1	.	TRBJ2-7	CSARPRTGGGYEQYF	TGCAGTGCTAGACCCAGGACAGGGGGCGGGTACGAGCAGTACTTC
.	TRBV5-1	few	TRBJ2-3	CASSGQRTDTQYF	TGCGCCAGCTCCGGACAGAGGACAGATACGCAGTATTTT
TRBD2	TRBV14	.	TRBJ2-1	CASSFRTSGRSADNEQFF	TGTGCCAGCAGCTTTAGGACTAGCGGGCGGTCCGCCGACAATGAGCAGTTCTTC
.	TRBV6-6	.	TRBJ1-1	CASSYVKNTEAFF	TGTGCCAGCAGTTACGTCAAGAACACTGAAGCTTTCTTT